Listed below are T cell receptor beta chains from one sample, sequenced in a study of blood T cell repertoires in COVID-19. Data came from immunoSEQ multiplex PCR; TCRdb stores just in-frame clones and leaves some out. The data contain 150,000 or so clones, 87% of them singletons. Sequenced sample: PBMCs or T cells enriched from blood (not recorded which). These receptors originate from a woman aged 40 to 49 who had been exposed to COVID-19. The CDR3 runs from the conserved cysteine through the conserved F or W. The D gene is left open where the match is weak. The size field is filled for only some rows; it gives once, few, many or a size class.

TRBJ2-1,TRBV10-1,-,TRBD2,CASSESRLAGAPYNEQFF,TGCGCCAGCAGTGAGTCCCGGCTAGCGGGGGCCCCCTACAATGAGCAGTTCTTC
TRBJ1-1,TRBV18,-,-,CASSTMSGEAFF,TGTGCCAGCTCCACTATGTCCGGTGAAGCTTTCTTT
TRBJ2-7,TRBV18,-,TRBD1,CASSPLGTAYEQYF,TGTGCCAGCTCACCACTCGGGACAGCTTACGAGCAGTACTTC
TRBJ1-2,TRBV5-4,-,TRBD1,CASSLGTGYYGYTF,TGTGCCAGCAGCTTGGGGACAGGGTACTATGGCTACACCTTC
TRBJ1-2,TRBV5-1,-,-,CASSVDSNYGYTF,TGCGCCAGCAGCGTGGACAGTAACTATGGCTACACCTTC
TRBJ1-2,TRBV5-1,-,TRBD1,CASSTGQGDGYTF,TGCGCCAGCAGCACCGGACAGGGTGATGGCTACACCTTC
TRBJ2-7,TRBV6-2/TRBV6-3,few,TRBD2,CASSRLAGGYSYEQYF,TGTGCCAGCAGTCGACTAGCGGGGGGGTATTCCTACGAGCAGTACTTC
TRBJ1-4,TRBV9,-,TRBD1,CASSRQGANEKLFF,TGTGCCAGCAGTCGACAGGGGGCTAATGAAAAACTGTTTTTT
TRBJ2-2,TRBV7-9,-,TRBD2,CASSLASGGTGELFF,TGTGCCAGCAGCTTAGCTAGCGGGGGCACCGGGGAGCTGTTTTTT
TRBJ1-4,TRBV20-1,-,-,CSARVGEKLFF,TGCAGTGCCAGGGTTGGTGAAAAACTGTTTTTT